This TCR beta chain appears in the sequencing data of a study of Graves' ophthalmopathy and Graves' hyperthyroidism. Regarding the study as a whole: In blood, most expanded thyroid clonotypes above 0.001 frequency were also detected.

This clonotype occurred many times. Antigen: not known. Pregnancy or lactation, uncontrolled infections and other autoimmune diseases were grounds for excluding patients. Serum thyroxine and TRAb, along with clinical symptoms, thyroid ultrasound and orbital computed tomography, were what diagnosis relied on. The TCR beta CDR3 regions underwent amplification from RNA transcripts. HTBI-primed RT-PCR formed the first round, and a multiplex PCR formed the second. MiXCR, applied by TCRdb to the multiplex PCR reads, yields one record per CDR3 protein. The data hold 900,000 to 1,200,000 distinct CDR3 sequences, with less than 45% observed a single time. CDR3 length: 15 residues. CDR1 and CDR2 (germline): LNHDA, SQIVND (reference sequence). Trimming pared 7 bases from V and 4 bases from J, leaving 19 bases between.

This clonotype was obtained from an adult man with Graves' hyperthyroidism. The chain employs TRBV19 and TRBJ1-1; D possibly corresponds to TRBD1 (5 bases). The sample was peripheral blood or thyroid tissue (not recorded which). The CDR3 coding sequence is TGTGCCAGTATTCACACCGGGACCTTAGGCACTGAAGCTTTCTTT. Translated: CASIHTGTLGTEAFF.